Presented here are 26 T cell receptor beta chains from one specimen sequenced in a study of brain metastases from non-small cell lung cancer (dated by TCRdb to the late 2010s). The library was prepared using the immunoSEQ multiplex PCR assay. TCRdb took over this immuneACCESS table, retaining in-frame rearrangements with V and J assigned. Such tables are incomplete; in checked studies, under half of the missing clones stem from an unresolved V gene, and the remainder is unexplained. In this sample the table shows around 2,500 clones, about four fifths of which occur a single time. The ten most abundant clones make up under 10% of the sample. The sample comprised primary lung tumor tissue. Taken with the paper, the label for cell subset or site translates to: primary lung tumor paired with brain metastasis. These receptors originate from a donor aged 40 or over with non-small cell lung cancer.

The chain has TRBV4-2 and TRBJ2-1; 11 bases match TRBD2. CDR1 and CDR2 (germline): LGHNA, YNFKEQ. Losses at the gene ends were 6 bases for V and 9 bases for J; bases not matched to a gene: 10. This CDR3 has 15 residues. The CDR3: CASSPLAGGVSEQFF. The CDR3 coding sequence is TGTGCCAGCAGTCCCCTAGCGGGAGGAGTTAGTGAGCAGTTCTTC.

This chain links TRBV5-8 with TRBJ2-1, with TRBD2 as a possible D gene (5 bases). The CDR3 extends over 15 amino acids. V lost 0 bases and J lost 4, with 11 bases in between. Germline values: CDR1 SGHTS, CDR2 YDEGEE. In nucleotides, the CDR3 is TGTGCCAGCAGCTTGGGCGGAGGCCATTACAATGAGCAGTTCTTC. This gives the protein CASSLGGGHYNEQFF.

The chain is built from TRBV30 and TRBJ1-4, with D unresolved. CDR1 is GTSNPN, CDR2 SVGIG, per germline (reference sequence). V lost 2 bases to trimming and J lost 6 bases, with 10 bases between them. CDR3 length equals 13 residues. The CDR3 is CAWSISRYEKLFF. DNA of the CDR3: TGTGCCTGGAGTATCTCACGGTATGAAAAACTGTTTTTT.

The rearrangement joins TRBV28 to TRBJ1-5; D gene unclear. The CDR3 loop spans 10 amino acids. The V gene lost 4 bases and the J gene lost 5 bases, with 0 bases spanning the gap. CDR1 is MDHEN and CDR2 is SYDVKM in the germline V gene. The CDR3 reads CASSYQPQHF. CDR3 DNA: TGTGCCAGCAGTTATCAGCCCCAGCATTTT.

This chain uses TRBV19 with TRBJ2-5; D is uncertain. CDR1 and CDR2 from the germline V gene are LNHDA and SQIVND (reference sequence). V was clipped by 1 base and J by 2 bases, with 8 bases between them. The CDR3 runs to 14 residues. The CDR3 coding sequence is TGTGCCAGTAGTATAGGATTATCTCAAGAGACCCAGTACTTC. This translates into CASSIGLSQETQYF.

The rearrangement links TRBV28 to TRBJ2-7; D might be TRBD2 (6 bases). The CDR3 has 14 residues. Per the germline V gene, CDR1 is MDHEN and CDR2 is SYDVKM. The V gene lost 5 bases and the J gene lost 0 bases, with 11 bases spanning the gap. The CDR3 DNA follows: TGTGCCAGCAGTCCCGGGACTTACTCCTACGAGCAGTACTTC. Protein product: CASSPGTYSYEQYF.

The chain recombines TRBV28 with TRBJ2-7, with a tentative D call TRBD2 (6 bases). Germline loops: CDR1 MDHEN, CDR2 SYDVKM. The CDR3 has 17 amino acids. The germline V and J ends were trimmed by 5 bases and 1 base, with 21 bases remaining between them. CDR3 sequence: CASSGGYRGLESYEQYF. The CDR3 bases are TGTGCCAGCAGTGGAGGGTATAGGGGATTGGAATCCTACGAGCAGTACTTC.

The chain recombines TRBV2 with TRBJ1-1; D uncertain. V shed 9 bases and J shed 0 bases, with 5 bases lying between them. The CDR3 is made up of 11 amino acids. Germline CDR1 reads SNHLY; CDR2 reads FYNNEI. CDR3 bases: TGTGCCAGAGTGTTGAACACTGAAGCTTTCTTT. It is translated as CARVLNTEAFF.

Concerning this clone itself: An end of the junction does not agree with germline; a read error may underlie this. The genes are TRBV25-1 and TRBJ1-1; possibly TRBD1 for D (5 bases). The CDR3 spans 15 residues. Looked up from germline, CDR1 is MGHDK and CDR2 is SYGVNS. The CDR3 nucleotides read TGTGCCAACAGTGATATTAGAGGGTGGGGGGCTGAAGCTTTCTTT. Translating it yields CANSDIRGWGAEAFF.

This chain's CDR3 is CASRNPDRYEQYF. The CDR3 DNA is TGTGCCAGCAGGAACCCCGACAGGTACGAGCAGTACTTC. The rearrangement joins TRBV6-5 to TRBJ2-7; D is perhaps TRBD1 (6 bases). Deletions cut 6 bases from V and 4 bases from J, with 13 bases between. This CDR3 is 13 amino acids long. Germline V gene data show CDR1 as MNHEY and CDR2 as SVGAGI.

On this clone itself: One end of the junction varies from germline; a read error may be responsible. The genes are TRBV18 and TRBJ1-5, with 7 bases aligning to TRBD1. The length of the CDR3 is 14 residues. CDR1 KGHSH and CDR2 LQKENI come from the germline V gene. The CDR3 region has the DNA TGTACCAGCTCCCAGGGGGTCGGCAATCAGCCCCAGCATTTT. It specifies CTSSQGVGNQPQHF.

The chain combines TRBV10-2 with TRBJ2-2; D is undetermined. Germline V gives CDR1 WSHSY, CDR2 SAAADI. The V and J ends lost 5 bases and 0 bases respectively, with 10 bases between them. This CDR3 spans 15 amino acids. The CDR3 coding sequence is TGCGCCAGCAGTAGAAGCAGCGCGAACACCGGGGAGCTGTTTTTT. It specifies CASSRSSANTGELFF.

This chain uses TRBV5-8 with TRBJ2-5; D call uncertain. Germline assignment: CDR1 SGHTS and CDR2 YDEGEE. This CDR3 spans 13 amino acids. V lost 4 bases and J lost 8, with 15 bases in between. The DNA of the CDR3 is TGTGCCAGCAGCGGGCCCATGGGAAAAACCCAGTACTTC. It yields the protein CASSGPMGKTQYF. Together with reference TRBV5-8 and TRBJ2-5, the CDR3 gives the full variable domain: EAGVTQSPTHLIKTRGQQATLRCSPISGHTSVYWYQQALGLGLQFLLWYDEGEERNRGNFPPRFSGRQFPNYSSELNVNALELEDSALYLCASSGPMGKTQYFGPGTRLLVL.

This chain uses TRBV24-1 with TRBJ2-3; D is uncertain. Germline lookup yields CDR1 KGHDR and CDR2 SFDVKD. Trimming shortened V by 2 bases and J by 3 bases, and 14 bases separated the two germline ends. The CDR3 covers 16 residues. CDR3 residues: CATSDSGPWSTDTQYF. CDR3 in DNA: TGTGCCACCAGTGATTCGGGCCCTTGGAGTACAGATACGCAGTATTTT.

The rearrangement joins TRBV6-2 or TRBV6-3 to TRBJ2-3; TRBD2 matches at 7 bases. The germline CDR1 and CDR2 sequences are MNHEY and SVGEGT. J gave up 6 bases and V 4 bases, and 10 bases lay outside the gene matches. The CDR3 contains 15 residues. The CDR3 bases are TGTGCCAGCAGTTCCGGCGGGACTACCGGGGATACGCAGTATTTT. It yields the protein CASSSGGTTGDTQYF.

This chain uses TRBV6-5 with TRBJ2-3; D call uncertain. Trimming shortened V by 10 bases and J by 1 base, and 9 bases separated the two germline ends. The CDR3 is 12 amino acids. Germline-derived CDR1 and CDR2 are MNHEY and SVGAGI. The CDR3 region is CATRVRTDTQYF. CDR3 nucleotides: TGTGCCACTAGGGTGCGCACAGATACGCAGTATTTT.

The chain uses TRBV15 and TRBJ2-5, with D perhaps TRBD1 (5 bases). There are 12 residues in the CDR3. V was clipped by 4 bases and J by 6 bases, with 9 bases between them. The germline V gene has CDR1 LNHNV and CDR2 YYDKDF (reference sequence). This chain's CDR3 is CATSTTAQTQYF. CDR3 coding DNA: TGTGCCACCAGCACGACAGCCCAGACCCAGTACTTC. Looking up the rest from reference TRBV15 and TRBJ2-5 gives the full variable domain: DAMVIQNPRYQVTQFGKPVTLSCSQTLNHNVMYWYQQKSSQAPKLLFHYYDKDFNNEADTPDNFQSRRPNTSFCFLDIRSPGLGDTAMYLCATSTTAQTQYFGPGTRLLVL.

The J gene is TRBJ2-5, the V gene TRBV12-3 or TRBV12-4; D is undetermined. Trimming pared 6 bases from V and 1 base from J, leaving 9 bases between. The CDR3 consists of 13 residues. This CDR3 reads CASSLVAQETQYF. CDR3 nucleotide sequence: TGTGCCAGCAGCCTGGTGGCCCAAGAGACCCAGTACTTC.

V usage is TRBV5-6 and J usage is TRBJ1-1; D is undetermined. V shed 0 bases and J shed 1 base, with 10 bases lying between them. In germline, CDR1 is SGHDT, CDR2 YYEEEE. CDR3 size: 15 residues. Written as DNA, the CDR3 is TGTGCCAGCAGCTTGGATCTAACTTGGAACACTGAAGCTTTCTTT. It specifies CASSLDLTWNTEAFF.

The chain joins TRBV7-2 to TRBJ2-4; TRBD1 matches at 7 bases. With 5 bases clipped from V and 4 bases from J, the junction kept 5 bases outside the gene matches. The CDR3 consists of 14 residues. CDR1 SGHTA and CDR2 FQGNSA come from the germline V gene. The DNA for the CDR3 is TGTGCCAGCAGCCGTGACAGGGAGAAAAACATTCAGTACTTC. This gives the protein CASSRDREKNIQYF.

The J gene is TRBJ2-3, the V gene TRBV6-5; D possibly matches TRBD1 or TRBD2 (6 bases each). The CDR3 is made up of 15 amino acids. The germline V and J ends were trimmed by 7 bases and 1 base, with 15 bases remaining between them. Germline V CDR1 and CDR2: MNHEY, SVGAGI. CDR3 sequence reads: CASTPLGGRTDTQYF. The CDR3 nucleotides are TGTGCCAGCACTCCATTGGGGGGCCGCACAGATACGCAGTATTTT.

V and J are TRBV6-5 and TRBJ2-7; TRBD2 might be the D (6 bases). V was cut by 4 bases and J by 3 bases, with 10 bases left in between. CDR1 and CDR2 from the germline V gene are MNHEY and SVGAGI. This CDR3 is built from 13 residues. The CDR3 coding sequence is TGTGCCAGCAGTTCGGAGGGGTACTACGAGCAGTACTTC. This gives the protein CASSSEGYYEQYF.

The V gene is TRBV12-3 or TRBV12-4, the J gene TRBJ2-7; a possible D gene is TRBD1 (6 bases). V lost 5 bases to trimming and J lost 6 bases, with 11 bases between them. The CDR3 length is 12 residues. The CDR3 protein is CASSRTGSEQYF. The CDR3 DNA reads TGTGCCAGCAGTCGTACAGGGTCCGAGCAGTACTTC.

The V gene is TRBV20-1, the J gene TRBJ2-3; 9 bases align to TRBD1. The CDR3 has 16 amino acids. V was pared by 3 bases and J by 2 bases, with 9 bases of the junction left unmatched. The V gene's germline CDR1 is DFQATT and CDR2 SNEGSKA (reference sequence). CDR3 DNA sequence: TGCAGTGCTAGTCTAGGACAGGGGTTTTACACAGATACGCAGTATTTT. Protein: CSASLGQGFYTDTQYF.

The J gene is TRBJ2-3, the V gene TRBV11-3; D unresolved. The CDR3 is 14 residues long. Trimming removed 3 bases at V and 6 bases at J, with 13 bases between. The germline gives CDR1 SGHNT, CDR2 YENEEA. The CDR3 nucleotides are TGTGCCAGCAGCTTGAATCAAAACACGGATACGCAGTATTTT. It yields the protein CASSLNQNTDTQYF.

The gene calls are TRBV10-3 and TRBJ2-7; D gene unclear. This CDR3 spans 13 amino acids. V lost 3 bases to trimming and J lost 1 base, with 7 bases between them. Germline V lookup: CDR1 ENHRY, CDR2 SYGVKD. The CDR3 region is CAISDGNSYEQYF. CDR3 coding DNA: TGTGCCATCAGTGACGGAAATTCCTACGAGCAGTACTTC.